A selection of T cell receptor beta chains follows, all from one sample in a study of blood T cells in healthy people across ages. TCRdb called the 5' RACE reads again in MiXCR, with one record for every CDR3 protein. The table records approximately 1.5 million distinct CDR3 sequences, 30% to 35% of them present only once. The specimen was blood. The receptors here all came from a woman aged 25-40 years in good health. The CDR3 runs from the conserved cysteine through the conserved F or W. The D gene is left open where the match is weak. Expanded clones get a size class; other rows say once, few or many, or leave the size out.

TGCAGTGCTATGTGGCGGGGGGGCCTCGTTTACAATGAGCAGTTCTTC	CSAMWRGGLVYNEQFF	TRBD2	few	TRBJ2-1	TRBV20-1
TGTGCCAGCAGACGCGAGGCAACTAGCACAGATACGCAGTATTTT	CASRREATSTDTQYF	-	-	TRBJ2-3	TRBV4-2
TGTGCCAGCAGAAAGAGCGGGAGTACCGGGGAGCTGTTTTTT	CASRKSGSTGELFF	TRBD2	-	TRBJ2-2	TRBV28
TGCGCCAGCAGCTTGGATAGAACTGAAGCTTTCTTT	CASSLDRTEAFF	-	few	TRBJ1-1	TRBV5-1
TGTGCCAGCAGTTACGCGGCTAGCGGGGGACCGAAGCAGTACTTC	CASSYAASGGPKQYF	TRBD2	few	TRBJ2-7	TRBV6-5
TGCGCCAGCAGCTCTCCGACAGGGGGAAACATTCAGTACTTC	CASSSPTGGNIQYF	TRBD1	-	TRBJ2-4	TRBV5-1
TGTGCCAGCAGCTTTGCTCAGGGCCTGTACTTC	CASSFAQGLYF	-	few	TRBJ2-7	TRBV7-9
TGCGCCAGCAGCCAAGAAGGGATTTACTCCTACGAGCAGTACTTC	CASSQEGIYSYEQYF	-	-	TRBJ2-7	TRBV4-1
TGTGCCAGCAGTCCCCTCCCGGACCTGCGCTACACCTTC	CASSPLPDLRYTF	-	few	TRBJ1-2	TRBV27
TGTGCCAGCAGCATCAAAGCGGGAGCTTCAGATACGCAGTATTTT	CASSIKAGASDTQYF	TRBD2	few	TRBJ2-3	TRBV5-4
TGTGCCAGCAGCCAAGGTATGACTAGCGGGGGCAATGAGCAGTTCTTC	CASSQGMTSGGNEQFF	TRBD2	-	TRBJ2-1	TRBV3-1